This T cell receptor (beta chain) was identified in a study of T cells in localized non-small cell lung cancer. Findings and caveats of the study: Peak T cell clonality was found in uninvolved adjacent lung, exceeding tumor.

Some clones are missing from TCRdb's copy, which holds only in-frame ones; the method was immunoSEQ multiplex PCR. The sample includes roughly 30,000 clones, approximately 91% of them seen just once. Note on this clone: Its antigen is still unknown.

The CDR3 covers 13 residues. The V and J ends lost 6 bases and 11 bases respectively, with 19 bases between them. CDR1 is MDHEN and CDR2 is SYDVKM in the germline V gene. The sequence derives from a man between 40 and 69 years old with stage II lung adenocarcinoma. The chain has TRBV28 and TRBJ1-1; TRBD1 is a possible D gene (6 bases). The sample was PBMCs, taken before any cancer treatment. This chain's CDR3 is CASSRRTVLWAFF. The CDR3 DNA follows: TGTGCCAGCAGCCGAAGGACAGTTTTATGGGCTTTCTTT.